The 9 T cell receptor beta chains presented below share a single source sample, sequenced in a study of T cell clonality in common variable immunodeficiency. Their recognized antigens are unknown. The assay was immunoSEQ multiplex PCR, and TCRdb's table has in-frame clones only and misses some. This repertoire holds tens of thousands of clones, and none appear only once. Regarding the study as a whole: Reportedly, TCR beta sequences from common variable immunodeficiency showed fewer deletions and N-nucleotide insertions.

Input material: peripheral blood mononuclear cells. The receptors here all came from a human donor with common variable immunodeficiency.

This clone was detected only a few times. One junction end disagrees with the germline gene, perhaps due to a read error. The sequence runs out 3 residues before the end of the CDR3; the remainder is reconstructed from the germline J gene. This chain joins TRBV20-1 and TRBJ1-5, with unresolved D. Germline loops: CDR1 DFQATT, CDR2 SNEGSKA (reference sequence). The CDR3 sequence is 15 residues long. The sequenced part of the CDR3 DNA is TGCAGTGCTAGAGGCGGAACAGCTAGCAAGCAGCCC. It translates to CSARGGTASKQP. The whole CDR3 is CSARGGTASKQPQHF.

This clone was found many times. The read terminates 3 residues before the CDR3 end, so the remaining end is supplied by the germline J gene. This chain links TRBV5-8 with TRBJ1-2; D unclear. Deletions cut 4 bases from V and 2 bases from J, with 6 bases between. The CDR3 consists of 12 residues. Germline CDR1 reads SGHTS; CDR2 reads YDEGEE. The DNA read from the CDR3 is TGTGCCAGCAGCCTTCCCAACTATGGC. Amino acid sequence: CASSLPNYG. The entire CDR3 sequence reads CASSLPNYGYTF.

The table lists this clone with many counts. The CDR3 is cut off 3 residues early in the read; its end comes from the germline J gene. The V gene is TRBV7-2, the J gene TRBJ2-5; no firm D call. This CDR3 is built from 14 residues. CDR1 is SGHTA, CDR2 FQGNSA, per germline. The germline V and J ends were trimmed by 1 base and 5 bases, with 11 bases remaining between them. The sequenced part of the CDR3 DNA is TGTGCCAGCAGCTTAGTCCCCCCACGGGAGACC. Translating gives CASSLVPPRET. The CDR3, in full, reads CASSLVPPRETQYF.

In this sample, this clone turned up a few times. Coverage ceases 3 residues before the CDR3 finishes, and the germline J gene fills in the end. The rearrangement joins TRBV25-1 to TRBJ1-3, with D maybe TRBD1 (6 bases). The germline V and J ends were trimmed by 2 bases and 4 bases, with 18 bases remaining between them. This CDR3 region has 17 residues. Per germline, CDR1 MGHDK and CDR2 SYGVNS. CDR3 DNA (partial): TGTGCCAGCAGTGAAACGGGGGGGGGCGCGGAGGGAAACACC. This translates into CASSETGGGAEGNT. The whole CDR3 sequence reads CASSETGGGAEGNTIYF.

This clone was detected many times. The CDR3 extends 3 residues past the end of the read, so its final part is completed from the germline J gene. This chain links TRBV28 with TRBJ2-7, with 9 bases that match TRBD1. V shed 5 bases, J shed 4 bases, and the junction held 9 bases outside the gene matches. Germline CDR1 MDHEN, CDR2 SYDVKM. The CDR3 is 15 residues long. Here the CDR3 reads CASSAWTGAPYEQYF. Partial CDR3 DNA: TGTGCCAGCAGTGCCTGGACAGGGGCCCCTTACGAG.

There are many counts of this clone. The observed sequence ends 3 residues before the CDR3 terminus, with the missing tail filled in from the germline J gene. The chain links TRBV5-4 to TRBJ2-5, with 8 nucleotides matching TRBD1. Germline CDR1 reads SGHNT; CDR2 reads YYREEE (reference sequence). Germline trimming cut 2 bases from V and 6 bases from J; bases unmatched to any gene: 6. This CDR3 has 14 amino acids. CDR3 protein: CASSLGQGGKTQYF. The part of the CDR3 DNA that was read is TGTGCCAGCAGCTTAGGACAGGGCGGAAAGACC.

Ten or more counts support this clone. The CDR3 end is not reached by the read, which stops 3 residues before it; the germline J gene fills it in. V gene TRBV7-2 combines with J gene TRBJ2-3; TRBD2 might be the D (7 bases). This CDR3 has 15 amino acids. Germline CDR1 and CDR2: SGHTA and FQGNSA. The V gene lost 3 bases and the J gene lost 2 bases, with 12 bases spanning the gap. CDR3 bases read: TGTGCCAGCAGCTTCGGAGGGGGGGCCACAGATACG. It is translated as CASSFGGGATDT. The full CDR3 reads CASSFGGGATDTQYF.

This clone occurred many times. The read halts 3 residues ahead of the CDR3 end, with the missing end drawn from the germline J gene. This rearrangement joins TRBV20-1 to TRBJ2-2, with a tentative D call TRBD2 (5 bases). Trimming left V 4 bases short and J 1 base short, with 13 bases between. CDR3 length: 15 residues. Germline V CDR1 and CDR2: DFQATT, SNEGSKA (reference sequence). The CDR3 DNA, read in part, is TGCAGTGCTACGGGTGGCGGGCTGAACACCGGGGAG. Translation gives CSATGGGLNTGE. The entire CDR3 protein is CSATGGGLNTGELFF.

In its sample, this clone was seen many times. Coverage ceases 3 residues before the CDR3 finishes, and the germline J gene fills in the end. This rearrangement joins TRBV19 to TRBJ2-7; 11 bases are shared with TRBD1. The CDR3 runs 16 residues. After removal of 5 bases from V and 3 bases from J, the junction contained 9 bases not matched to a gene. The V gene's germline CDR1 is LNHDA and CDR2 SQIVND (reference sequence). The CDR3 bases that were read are TGTGCCAGTAGTTCTTTCGCGGGACAGGGGGGCTACGAG. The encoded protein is CASSSFAGQGGYE. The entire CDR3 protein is CASSSFAGQGGYEQYF.